The TCR beta chain described here comes from a study of cytomegalovirus exposure and HLA in healthy donors. Study-wide background: Of all 360 or so donors who were genotyped, under 90% belonged to the Caucasian-associated ancestry cluster.

Primers: 60 Vbeta forward and 13 Jbeta reverse. The protocol was immunoSEQ multiplex PCR, while the TCRdb copy is restricted to in-frame clones and leaves out a portion. This table holds about 150,000 clones, around 74% found once. About this clone: Its antigen is currently unknown.

With 1 base clipped from V and 5 bases from J, the junction kept 5 bases outside the gene matches. CDR1 and CDR2 from the germline V gene are MGHRA and YSYEKL. This CDR3 is 15 amino acids long. Findings and limits, study-wide: Associated with HLA alleles at 0.05 false discovery rate in a later analysis were 16,951 TCR beta sequences. Some TCR beta chains (roughly 150 of them) were listed as cytomegalovirus-associated.

The chain couples TRBV4-1 to TRBJ2-1; 7 bases match TRBD2. Material: PBMCs. This TCR was sampled from a middle-aged man in good health and CMV-seropositive. The DNA of the CDR3 is TGCGCCAGCAGCCAAGGCGGGAGAGAGAACAATGAGCAGTTCTTC. It translates to CASSQGGRENNEQFF.